The sequence of this TCR beta chain was determined in a study of T cell changes during pregnancy in multiple sclerosis. Sequencing used immunoSEQ multiplex PCR; TCRdb keeps in-frame clones, though not all of them. The sample includes 100,000 to 130,000 clones, around 92% of them seen just once. The junction had 15 bases not matched to a gene; V was cut back by 8 bases and J by 8 bases. The V gene's germline CDR1 is MGHDK and CDR2 SYGVNS. CDR3 size: 16 residues. The sequences come from peripheral blood, collected in the third trimester of pregnancy. This clonotype was obtained from a female donor in good health, enrolled as a control in a pregnancy study. The chain carries TRBV25-1 and TRBJ1-1; 12 positions match TRBD1. The CDR3 nucleotides are TGTGCCAGCCAACCCGGGACAGGGGGCTCCGGTCCCGAAGCTTTCTTT. Translated: CASQPGTGGSGPEAFF.